This T cell receptor (beta chain) emerged from a study of response to subunit inactivated influenza vaccine. Study findings and constraints: The authors suggested that every seasonal influenza vaccination recruits few new T cells.

The germline CDR1 and CDR2 sequences are SGHRS and YFSETQ. V shed 3 bases and J shed 4 bases, with 20 bases lying between them. The CDR3 runs to 17 residues. This clonotype was picked up a small number of times. Its specificity is not known. TCRdb recomputed calls from the RT-PCR reads with MiXCR, one row per CDR3 protein. The sample contains 500,000 to 550,000 distinct CDR3 sequences, 7.2% of which appear only once. The sequenced sample was PBMCs from blood, obtained about 23 months after vaccination. This chain uses TRBV5-1 with TRBJ2-1, with D perhaps matching TRBD1 or TRBD2 (5 bases each). The sequence was obtained from a man aged 50-75 years who received an inactivated influenza vaccine. The CDR3 nucleotides read TGCGCCAGCAGCTCGATGTGGGGGTCAACCGCGTACAATGAGCAGTTCTTC. As protein: CASSSMWGSTAYNEQFF. The full variable domain, its missing parts supplied by reference TRBV5-1 and TRBJ2-1, is KAGVTQTPRYLIKTRGQQVTLSCSPISGHRSVSWYQQTPGQGLQFLFEYFSETQRNKGNFPGRFSGRQFSNSRSEMNVSTLELGDSALYLCASSSMWGSTAYNEQFFGPGTRLTVL.